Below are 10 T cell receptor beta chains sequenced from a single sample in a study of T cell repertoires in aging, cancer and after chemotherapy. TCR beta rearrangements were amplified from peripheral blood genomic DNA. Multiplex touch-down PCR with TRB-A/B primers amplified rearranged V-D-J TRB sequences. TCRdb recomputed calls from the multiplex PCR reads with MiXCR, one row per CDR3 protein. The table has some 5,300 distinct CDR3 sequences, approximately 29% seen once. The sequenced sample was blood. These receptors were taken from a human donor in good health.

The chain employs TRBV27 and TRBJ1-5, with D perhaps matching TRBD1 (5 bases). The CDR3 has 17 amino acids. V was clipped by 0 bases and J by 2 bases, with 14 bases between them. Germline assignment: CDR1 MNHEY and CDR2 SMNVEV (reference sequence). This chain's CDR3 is CASSLSNPGGGNQPQHF. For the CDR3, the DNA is TGTGCCAGCAGTTTATCGAATCCCGGGGGTGGCAATCAGCCCCAGCATTTT.

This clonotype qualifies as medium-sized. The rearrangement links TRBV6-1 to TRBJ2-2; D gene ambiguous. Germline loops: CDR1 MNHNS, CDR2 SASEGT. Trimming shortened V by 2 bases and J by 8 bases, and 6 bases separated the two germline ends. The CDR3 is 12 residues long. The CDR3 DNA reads TGTGCCAGCAGTGAATTCAGAGGGGAGCTGTTTTTT. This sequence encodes CASSEFRGELFF.

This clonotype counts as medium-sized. The CDR3 reads CASSLVSRGSGKSDTQYF. The CDR3 DNA reads as TGTGCCAGCAGCTTGGTATCGAGAGGTAGCGGGAAATCAGATACGCAGTATTTT. This sequence joins TRBV5-5 and TRBJ2-3; 8 bases line up with TRBD2. V shed 0 bases, J shed 4 bases, and the junction held 13 bases outside the gene matches. Germline V gene lookup returns CDR1 SGHKS and CDR2 YYEKEE (reference sequence). The CDR3 has 18 residues.

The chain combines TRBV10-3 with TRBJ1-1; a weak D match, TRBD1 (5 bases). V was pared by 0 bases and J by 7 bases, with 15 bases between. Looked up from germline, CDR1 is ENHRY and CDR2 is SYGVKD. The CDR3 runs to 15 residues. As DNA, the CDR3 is TGTGCCATCAGTGAGTCTCAGGGCTACCGGGGTGAAGCTTTCTTT. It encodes CAISESQGYRGEAFF.

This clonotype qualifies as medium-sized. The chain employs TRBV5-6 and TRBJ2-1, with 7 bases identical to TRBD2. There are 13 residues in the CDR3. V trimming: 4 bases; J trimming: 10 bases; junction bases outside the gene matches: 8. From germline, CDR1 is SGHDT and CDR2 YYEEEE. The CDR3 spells CASSTELRGEQFF. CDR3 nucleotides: TGTGCCAGCAGCACAGAGTTGCGGGGGGAGCAGTTCTTC.

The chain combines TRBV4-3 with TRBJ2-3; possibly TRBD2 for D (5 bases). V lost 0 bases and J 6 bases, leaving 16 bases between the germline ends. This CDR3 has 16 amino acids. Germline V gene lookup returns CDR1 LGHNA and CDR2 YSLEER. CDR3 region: CASSQEGGRRFDTQYF. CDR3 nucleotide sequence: TGCGCCAGCAGCCAAGAAGGTGGGAGAAGGTTCGATACGCAGTATTTT.

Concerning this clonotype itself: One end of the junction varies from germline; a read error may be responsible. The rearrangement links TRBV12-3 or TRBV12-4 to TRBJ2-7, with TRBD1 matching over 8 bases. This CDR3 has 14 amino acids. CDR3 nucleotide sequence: TGTGCCAGCAGTCCCGACAGGGGAACCTACGGGCAGTACTTC. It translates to CASSPDRGTYGQYF.

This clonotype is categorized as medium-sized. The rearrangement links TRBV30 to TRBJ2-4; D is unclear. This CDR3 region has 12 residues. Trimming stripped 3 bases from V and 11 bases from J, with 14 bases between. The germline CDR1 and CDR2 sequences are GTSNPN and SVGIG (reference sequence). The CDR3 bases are TGTGCCTGGAGCCTTTCCGACCTTTTTCAGTACTTC. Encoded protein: CAWSLSDLFQYF.

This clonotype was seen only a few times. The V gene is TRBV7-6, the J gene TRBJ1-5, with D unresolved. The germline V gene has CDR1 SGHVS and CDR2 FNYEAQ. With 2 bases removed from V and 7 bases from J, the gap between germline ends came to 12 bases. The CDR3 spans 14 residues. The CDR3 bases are TGTGCCAGCAGCTTAAATGAGGCTCGGCAGCCCCAGCATTTT. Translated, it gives CASSLNEARQPQHF.

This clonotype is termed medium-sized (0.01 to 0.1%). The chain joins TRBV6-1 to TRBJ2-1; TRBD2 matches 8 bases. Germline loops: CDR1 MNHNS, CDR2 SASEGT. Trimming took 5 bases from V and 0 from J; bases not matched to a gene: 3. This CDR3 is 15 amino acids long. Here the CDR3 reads CASSMSGGSYNEQFF. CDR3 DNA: TGTGCCAGCAGTATGAGCGGGGGCTCCTACAATGAGCAGTTCTTC.